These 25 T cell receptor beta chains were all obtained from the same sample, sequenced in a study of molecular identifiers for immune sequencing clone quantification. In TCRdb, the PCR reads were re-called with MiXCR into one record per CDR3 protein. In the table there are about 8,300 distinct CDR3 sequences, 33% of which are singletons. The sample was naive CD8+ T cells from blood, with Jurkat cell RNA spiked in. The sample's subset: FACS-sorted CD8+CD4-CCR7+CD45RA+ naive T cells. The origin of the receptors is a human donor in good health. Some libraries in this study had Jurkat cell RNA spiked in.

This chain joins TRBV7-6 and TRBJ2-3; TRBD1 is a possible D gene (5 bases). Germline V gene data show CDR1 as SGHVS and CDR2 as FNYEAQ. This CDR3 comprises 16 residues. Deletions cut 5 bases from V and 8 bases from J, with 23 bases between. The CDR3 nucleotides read TGTGCCAGCAGCCCACTTCAAGGGGCCAGGGCAGCTACGCAGTATTTT. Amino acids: CASSPLQGARAATQYF.

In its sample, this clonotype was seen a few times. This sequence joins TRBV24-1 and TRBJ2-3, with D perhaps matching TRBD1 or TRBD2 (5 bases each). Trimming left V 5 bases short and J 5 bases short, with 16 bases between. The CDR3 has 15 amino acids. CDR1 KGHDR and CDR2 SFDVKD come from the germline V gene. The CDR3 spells CATSAQIGTEDTQYF. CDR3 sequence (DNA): TGTGCCACCAGTGCGCAGATTGGGACGGAAGATACGCAGTATTTT.

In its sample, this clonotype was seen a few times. CDR3 in DNA: TGTGCCAGCAGCTTTCGGGAGGCGATGAACACTGAAGCTTTCTTT. This translates into CASSFREAMNTEAFF. The gene calls are TRBV7-6 and TRBJ1-1; D is unclear. Deletions cut 3 bases from V and 0 bases from J, with 11 bases between. In germline, CDR1 is SGHVS, CDR2 FNYEAQ. CDR3 length: 15 amino acids.

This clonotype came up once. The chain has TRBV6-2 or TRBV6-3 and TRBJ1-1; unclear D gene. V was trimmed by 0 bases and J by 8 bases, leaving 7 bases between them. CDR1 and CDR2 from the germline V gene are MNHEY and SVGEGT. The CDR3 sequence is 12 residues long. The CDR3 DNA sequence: TGTGCCAGCAGTTACTCGAAGGCCGAAGCTTTCTTT. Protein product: CASSYSKAEAFF.

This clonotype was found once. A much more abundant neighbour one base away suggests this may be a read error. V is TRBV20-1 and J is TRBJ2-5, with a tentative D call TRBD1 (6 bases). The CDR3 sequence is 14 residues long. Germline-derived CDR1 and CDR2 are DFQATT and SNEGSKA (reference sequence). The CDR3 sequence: CSAETGTQQEPQYF. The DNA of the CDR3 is TGCAGTGCCGAAACCGGGACACAGCAAGAGCCCCAGTACTTC.

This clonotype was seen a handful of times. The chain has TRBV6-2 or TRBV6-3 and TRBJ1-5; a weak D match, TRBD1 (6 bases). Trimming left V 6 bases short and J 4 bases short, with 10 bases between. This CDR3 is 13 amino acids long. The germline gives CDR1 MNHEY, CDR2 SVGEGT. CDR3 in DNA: TGTGCCAGCAGGGACAGCTATAATCAGCCCCAGCATTTT. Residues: CASRDSYNQPQHF.

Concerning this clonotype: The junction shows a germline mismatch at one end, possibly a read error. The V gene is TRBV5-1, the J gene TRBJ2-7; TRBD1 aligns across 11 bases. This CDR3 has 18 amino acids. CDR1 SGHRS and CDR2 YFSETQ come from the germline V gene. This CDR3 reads CASSPQWVDRTGGYERYF. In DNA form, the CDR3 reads TGCGCCAGCAGCCCCCAATGGGTGGATCGGACAGGGGGCTACGAGCGGTACTTC. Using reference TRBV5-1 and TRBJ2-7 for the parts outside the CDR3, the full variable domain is KAGVTQTPRYLIKTRGQQVTLSCSPISGHRSVSWYQQTPGQGLQFLFEYFSETQRNKGNFPGRFSGRQFSNSRSEMNVSTLELGDSALYLCASSPQWVDRTGGYERYFGPGTRLTVT.

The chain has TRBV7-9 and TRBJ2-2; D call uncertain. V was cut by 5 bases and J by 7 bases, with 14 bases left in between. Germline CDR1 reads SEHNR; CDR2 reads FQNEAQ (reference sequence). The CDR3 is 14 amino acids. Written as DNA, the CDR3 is TGTGCCAGCAGCGAGGAAGTCTCTGACGGGGAGCTGTTTTTT. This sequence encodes CASSEEVSDGELFF.

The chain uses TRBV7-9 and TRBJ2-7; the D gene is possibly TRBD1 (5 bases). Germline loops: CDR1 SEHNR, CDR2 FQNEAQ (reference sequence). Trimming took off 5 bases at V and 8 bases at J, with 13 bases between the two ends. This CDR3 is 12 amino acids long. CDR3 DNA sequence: TGTGCCAGCAGCAAATCTGGGGCCCAGCAGTACTTC. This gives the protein CASSKSGAQQYF.

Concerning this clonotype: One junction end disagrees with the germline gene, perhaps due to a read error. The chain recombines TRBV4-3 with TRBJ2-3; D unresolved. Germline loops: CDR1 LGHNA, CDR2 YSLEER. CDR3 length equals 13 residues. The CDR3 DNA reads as TGCGCCAGCCGCCAAGGGTCCACAGATACGCAGTATTTT. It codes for CASRQGSTDTQYF.

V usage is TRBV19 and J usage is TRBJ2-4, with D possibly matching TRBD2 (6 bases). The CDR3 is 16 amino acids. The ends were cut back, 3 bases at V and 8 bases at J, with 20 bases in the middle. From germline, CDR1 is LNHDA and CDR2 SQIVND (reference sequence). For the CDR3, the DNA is TGTGCCAGTAGTATCCTCGCTTTCCCGGGAGAAGACATTCAGTACTTC. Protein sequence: CASSILAFPGEDIQYF.

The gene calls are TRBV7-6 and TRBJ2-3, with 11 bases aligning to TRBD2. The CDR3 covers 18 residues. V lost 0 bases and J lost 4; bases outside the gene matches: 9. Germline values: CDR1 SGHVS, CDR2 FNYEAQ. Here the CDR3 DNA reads TGTGCCAGCAGCTTAGCGATCGCTAGCGGGAGGATGGCAGATACGCAGTATTTT. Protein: CASSLAIASGRMADTQYF. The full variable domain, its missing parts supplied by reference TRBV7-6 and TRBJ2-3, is GAGVSQSPRYKVTKRGQDVALRCDPISGHVSLYWYRQALGQGPEFLTYFNYEAQQDKSGLPNDRFSAERPEGSISTLTIQRTEQRDSAMYRCASSLAIASGRMADTQYFGPGTRLTVL.

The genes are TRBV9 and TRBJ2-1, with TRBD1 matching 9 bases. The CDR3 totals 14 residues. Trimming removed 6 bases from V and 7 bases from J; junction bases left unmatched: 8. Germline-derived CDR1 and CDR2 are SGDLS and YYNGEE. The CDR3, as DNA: TGTGCCAGCACCACCGGGACAGGGAGGAATGAGCAGTTCTTC. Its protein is CASTTGTGRNEQFF. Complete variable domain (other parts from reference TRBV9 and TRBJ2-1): DSGVTQTPKHLITATGQRVTLRCSPRSGDLSVYWYQQSLDQGLQFLIQYYNGEERAKGNILERFSAQQFPDLHSELNLSSLELGDSALYFCASTTGTGRNEQFFGPGTRLTVL.

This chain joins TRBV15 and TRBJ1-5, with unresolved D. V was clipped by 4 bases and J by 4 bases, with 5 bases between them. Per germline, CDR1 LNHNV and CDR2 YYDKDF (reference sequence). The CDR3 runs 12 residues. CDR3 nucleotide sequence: TGTGCCACCAGCATATTTAATCAGCCCCAGCATTTT. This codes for CATSIFNQPQHF.

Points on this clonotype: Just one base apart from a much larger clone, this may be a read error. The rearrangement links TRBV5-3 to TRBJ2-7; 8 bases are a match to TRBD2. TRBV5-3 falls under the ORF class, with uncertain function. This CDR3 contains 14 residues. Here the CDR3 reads CASSGGLAGDELYF. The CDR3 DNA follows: TGTGCCAGCAGCGGAGGACTAGCCGGCGACGAGCTGTACTTC.

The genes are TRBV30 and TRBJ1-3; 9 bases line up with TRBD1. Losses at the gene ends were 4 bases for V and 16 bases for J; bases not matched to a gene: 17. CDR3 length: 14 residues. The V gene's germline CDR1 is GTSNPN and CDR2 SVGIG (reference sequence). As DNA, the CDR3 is TGTGCCTGGACCGGACAGGGGAGAGGAAATACGCTCTATTTT. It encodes CAWTGQGRGNTLYF.

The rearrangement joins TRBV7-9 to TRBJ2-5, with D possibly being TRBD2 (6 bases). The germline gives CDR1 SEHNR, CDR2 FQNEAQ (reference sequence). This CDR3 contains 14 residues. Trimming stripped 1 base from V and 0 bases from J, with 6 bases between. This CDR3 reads CASSLGTNQETQYF. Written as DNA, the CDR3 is TGTGCCAGCAGCTTAGGGACTAACCAAGAGACCCAGTACTTC. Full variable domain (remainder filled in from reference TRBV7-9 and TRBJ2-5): DTGVSQNPRHKITKRGQNVTFRCDPISEHNRLYWYRQTLGQGPEFLTYFQNEAQLEKSRLLSDRFSAERPKGSFSTLEIQRTEQGDSAMYLCASSLGTNQETQYFGPGTRLLVL.

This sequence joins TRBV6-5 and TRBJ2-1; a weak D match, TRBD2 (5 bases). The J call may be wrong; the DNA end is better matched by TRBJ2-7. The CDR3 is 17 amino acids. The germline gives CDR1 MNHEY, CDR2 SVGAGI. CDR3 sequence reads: CASSSILGVVTYNEQYF. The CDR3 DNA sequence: TGTGCCAGCAGTTCGATACTGGGAGTAGTCACCTACAATGAGCAGTACTTC.

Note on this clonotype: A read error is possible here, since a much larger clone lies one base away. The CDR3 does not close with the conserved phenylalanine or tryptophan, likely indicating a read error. CDR3 in amino acids: CASSPHTDTQYY. The CDR3 DNA sequence: TGTGCCAGCAGCCCTCACACAGATACGCAGTATTAT. The genes are TRBV11-2 and TRBJ2-3; D not certain. The germline V and J ends were trimmed by 5 bases and 2 bases, with 5 bases remaining between them. Germline V gene sequence: CDR1 SGHAT, CDR2 FQNNGV. This CDR3 is built from 12 residues.

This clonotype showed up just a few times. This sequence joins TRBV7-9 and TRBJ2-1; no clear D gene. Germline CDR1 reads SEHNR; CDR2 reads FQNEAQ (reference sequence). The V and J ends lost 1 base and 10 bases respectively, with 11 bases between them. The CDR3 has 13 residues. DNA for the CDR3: TGTGCCAGCAGCTTAGTACTCCCCGAGGAGCAGTTCTTC. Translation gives CASSLVLPEEQFF.

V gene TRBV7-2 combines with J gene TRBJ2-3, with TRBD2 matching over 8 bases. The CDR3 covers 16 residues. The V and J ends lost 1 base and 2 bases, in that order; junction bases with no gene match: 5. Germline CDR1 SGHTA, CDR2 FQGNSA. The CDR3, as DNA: TGTGCCAGCAGCTTAGTACTAGCGGATTTCACAGATACGCAGTATTTT. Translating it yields CASSLVLADFTDTQYF. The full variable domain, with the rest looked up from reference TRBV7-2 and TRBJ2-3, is GAGVSQSPSNKVTEKGKDVELRCDPISGHTALYWYRQSLGQGLEFLIYFQGNSAPDKSGLPSDRFSAERTGGSVSTLTIQRTQQEDSAVYLCASSLVLADFTDTQYFGPGTRLTVL.

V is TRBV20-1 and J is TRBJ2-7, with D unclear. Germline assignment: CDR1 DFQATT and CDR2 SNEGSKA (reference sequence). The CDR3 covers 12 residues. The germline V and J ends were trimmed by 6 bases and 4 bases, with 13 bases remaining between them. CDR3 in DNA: TGCAGTGCCCGCGCCTCCCTGTACGAGCAGTACTTC. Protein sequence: CSARASLYEQYF.

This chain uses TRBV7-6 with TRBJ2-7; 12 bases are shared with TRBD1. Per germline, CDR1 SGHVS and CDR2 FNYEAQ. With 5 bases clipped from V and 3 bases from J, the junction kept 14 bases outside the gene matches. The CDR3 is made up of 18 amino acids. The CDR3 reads CASSGIGPGQGAIYEQYF. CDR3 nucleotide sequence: TGTGCCAGCAGCGGGATTGGACCGGGACAGGGGGCAATCTACGAGCAGTACTTC.

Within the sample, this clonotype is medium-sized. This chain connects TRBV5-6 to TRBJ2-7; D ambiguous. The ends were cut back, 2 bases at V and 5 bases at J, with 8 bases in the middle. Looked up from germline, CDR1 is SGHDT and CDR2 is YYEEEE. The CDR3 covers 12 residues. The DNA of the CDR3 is TGTGCCAGCAGCTTACCCGCCGACGAGCAGTACTTC. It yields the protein CASSLPADEQYF.

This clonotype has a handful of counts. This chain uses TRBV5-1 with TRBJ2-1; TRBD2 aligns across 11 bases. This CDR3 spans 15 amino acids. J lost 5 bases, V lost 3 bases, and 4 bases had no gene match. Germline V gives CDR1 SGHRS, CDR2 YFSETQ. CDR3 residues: CASSWGLAENNEQFF. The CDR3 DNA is TGCGCCAGCAGCTGGGGACTAGCGGAAAACAATGAGCAGTTCTTC.